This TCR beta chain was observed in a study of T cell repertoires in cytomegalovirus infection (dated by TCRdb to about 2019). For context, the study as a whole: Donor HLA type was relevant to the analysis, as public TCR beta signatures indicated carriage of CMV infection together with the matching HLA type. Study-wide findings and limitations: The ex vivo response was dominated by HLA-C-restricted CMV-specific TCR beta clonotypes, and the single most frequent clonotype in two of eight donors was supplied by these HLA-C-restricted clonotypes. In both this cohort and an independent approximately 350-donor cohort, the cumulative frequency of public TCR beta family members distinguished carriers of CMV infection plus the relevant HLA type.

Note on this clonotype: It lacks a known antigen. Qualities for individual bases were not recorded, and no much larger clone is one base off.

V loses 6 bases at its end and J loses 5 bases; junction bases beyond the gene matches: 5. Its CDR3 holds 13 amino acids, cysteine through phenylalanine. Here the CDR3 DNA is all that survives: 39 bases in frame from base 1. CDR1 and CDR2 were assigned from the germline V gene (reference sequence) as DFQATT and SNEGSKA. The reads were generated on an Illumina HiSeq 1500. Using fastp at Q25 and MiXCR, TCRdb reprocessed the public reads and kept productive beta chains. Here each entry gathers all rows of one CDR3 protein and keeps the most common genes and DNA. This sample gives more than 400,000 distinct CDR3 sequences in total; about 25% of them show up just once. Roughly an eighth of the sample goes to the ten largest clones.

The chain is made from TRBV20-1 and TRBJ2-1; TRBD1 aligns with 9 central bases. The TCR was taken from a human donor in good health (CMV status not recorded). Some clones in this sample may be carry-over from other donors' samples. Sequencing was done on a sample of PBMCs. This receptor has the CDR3 CSAWDRENNEQFF. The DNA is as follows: TGCAGTGCCTGGGACAGGGAAAACAATGAGCAGTTCTTC.